This TCR beta chain was recovered during a study of cytomegalovirus exposure and HLA in healthy donors. Germline assignment: CDR1 SGHTS and CDR2 YDEGEE. The CDR3 contains 13 residues. V shed 4 bases and J 3 bases; nucleotides not matched to a gene: 1. Profiling relied on immunoSEQ multiplex PCR, and the TCRdb table lists in-frame clones only, not all of them. Of 130,000 or so clones in the sample, about 88% were seen once. Study-wide findings and caveats: According to a subsequent analysis, TCR clusters from the first cohort were inclined to appear together in the roughly 120 validation repertoires.

Note on this clone: No antigen is known for it.

The TCR comes from a young woman in good health and CMV-seropositive. The sequenced sample was PBMCs. The chain combines TRBV5-8 with TRBJ2-7; TRBD1 agrees at 10 bases. The CDR3 coding sequence is TGTGCCAGCAGCGGGGACAGGGGCTACGAGCAGTACTTC. Its protein is CASSGDRGYEQYF.